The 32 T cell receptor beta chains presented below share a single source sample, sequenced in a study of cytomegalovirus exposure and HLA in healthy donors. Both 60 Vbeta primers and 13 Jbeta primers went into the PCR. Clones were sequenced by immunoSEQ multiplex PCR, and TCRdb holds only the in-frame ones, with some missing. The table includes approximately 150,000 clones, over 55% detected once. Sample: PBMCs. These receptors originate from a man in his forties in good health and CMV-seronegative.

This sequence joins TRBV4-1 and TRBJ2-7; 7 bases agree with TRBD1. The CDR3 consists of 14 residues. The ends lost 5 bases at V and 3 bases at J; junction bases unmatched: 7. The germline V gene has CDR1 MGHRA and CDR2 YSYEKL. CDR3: CASSTRQGYYEQYF. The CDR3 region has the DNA TGCGCCAGCAGCACACGACAGGGATACTACGAGCAGTACTTC.

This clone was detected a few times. CDR3 sequence (DNA): TGCGCCAGCAGGGTAGAATACAATGAGCAGTTCTTC. This gives the protein CASRVEYNEQFF. The chain recombines TRBV5-1 with TRBJ2-1; no firm D call. The V gene lost 5 bases and the J gene lost 4 bases, with 7 bases spanning the gap. The CDR3 has 12 amino acids. CDR1 and CDR2 (germline): SGHRS, YFSETQ.

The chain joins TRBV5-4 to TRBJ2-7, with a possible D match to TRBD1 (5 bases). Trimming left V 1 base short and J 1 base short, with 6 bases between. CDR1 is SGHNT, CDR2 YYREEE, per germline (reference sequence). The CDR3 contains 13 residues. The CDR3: CASSLTGSYEQYF. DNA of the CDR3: TGTGCCAGCAGCTTGACAGGTTCCTACGAGCAGTACTTC.

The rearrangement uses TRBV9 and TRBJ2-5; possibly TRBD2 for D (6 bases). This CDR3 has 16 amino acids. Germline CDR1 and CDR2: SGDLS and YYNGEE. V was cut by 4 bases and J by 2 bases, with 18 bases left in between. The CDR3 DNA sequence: TGTGCCAGCAGCCCCCACGGGGGAAGAAATCAAGAGACCCAGTACTTC. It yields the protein CASSPHGGRNQETQYF.

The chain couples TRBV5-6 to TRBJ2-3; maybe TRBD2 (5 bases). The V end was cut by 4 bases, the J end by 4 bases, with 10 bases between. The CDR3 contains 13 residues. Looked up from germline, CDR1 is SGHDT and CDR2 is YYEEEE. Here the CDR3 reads CASSGSISDTQYF. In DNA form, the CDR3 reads TGTGCCAGCAGCGGGAGTATCTCAGATACGCAGTATTTT.

The CDR3 sequence: CAWSRANEKLFF. The CDR3 DNA is TGTGCCTGGAGCCGCGCTAATGAAAAACTGTTTTTT. The chain has TRBV30 and TRBJ1-4; no definite D call. The germline V gene has CDR1 GTSNPN and CDR2 SVGIG (reference sequence). Trimming pared 3 bases from V and 3 bases from J, leaving 5 bases between. CDR3 length equals 12 residues.

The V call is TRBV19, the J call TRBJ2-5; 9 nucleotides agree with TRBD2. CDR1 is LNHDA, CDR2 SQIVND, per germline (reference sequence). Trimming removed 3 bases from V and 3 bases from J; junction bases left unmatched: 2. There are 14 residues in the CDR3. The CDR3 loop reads CASSMGLAKETQYF. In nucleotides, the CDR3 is TGTGCCAGTAGTATGGGACTAGCCAAAGAGACCCAGTACTTC.

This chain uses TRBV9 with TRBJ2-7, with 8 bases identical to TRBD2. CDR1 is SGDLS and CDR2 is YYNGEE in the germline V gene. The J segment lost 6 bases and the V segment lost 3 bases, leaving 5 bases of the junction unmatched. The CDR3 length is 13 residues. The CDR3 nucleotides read TGTGCCAGCAGCGCGTCGGGACTAGGCGAGCAGTACTTC. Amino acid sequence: CASSASGLGEQYF.

The CDR3 reads CASSDRGNTEAFF. CDR3 in DNA: TGTGCCAGCAGTGATAGGGGGAACACTGAAGCTTTCTTT. This chain uses TRBV2 with TRBJ1-1; TRBD1 might be the D (5 bases). Trimming left V 3 bases short and J 1 base short, with 6 bases between. The CDR3 totals 13 residues. Germline V lookup: CDR1 SNHLY, CDR2 FYNNEI.

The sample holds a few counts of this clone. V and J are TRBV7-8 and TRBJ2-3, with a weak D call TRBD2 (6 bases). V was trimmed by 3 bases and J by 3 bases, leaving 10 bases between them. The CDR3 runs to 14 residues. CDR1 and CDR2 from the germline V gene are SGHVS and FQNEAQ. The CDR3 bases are TGTGCCAGCAGCTTTAGCGGTATGACAGATACGCAGTATTTT. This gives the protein CASSFSGMTDTQYF.

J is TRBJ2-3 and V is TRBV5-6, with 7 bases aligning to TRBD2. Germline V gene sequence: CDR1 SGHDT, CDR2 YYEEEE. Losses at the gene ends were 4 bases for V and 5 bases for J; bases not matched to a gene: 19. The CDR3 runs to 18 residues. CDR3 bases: TGTGCCAGCAGCCCCCCCACCAGGCCCAGCGGGAAAGTAGATACGCAGTATTTT. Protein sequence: CASSPPTRPSGKVDTQYF. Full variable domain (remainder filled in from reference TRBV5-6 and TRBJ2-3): DAGVTQSPTHLIKTRGQQVTLRCSPKSGHDTVSWYQQALGQGPQFIFQYYEEEERQRGNFPDRFSGHQFPNYSSELNVNALLLGDSALYLCASSPPTRPSGKVDTQYFGPGTRLTVL.

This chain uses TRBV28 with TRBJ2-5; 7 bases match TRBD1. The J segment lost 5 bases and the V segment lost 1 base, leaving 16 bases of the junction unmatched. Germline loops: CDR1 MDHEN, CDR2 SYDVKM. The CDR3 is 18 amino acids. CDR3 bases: TGTGCCAGCAGTTTATCGTTGACAGGGACGGATTCTACGGAGACCCAGTACTTC. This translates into CASSLSLTGTDSTETQYF. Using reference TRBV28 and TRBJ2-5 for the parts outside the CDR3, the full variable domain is DVKVTQSSRYLVKRTGEKVFLECVQDMDHENMFWYRQDPGLGLRLIYFSYDVKMKEKGDIPEGYSVSREKKERFSLILESASTNQTSMYLCASSLSLTGTDSTETQYFGPGTRLLVL.

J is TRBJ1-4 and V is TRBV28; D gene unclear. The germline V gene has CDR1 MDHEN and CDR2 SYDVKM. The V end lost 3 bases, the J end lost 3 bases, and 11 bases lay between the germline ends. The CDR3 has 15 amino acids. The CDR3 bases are TGTGCCAGCAGTTTCAACGTGGGAGCTAATGAAAAACTGTTTTTT. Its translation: CASSFNVGANEKLFF.

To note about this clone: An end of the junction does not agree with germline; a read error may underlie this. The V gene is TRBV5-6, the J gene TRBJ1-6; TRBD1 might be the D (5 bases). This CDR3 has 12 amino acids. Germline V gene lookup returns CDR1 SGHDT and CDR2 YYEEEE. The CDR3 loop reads CASSLAGSPLNF. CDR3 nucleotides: TGTGCCAGCAGCTTGGCAGGGTCACCCCTCAACTTT.

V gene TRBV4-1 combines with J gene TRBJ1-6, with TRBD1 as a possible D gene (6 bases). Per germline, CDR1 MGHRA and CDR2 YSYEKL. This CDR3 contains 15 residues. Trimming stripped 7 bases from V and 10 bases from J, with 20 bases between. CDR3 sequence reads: CASNSEGGGWSPLHF. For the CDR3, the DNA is TGCGCCAGCAACTCCGAGGGGGGGGGCTGGTCACCCCTCCACTTT.

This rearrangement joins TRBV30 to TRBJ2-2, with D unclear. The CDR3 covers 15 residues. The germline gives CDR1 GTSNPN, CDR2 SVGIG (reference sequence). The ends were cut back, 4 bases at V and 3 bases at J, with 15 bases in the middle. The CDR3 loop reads CAWTPLGLYTGELFF. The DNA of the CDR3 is TGTGCCTGGACCCCACTGGGCTTATACACCGGGGAGCTGTTTTTT.

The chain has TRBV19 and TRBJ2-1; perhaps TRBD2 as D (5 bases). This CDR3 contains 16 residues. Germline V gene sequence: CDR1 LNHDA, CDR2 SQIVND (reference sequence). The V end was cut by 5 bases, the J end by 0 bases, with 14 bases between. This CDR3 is CASSPMAGGSYNEQFF. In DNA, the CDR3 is TGTGCCAGTAGTCCCATGGCGGGCGGCTCCTACAATGAGCAGTTCTTC.

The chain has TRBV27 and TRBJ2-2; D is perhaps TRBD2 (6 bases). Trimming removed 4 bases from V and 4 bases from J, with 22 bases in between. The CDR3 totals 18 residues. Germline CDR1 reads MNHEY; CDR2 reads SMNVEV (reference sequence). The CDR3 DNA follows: TGTGCCAGCAGTTCCGCGGCCGGGAACTTCGGGGGCACCGGGGAGCTGTTTTTT. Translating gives CASSSAAGNFGGTGELFF.

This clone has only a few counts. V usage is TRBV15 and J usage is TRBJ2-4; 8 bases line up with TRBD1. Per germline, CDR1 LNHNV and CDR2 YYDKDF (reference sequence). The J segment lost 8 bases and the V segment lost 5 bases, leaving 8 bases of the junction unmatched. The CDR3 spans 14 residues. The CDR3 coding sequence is TGTGCCACCAGCGCGCAAGACAGGGGAGACATTCAGTACTTC. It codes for CATSAQDRGDIQYF.

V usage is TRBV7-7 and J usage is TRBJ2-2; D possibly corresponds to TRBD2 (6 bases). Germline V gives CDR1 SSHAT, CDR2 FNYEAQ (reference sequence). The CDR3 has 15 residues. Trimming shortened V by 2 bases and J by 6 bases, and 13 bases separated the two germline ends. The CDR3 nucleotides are TGTGCCAGCAGCTTATCGCTAGCGAGTCCCGGGGAGCTGTTTTTT. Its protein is CASSLSLASPGELFF. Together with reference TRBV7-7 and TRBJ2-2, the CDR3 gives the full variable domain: GAGVSQSPRYKVTKRGQDVTLRCDPISSHATLYWYQQALGQGPEFLTYFNYEAQPDKSGLPSDRFSAERPEGSISTLTIQRTEQRDSAMYRCASSLSLASPGELFFGEGSRLTVL.

CDR3 nucleotides: TGTGCCAGCAGCCAACTCCAGGGGGTCCGGACTGAAGCTTTCTTT. This gives the protein CASSQLQGVRTEAFF. J is TRBJ1-1 and V is TRBV14; 7 bases agree with TRBD1. The junction had 8 bases not matched to a gene; V was cut back by 2 bases and J by 5 bases. Germline loops: CDR1 SGHDN, CDR2 FVKESK. The CDR3 spans 15 residues.

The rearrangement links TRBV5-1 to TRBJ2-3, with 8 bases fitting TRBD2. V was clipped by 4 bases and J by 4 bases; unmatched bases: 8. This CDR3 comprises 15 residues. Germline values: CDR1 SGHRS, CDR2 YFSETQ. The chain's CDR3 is CASSRGGLGPDTQYF. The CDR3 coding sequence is TGCGCCAGCAGCCGGGGGGGACTCGGACCAGATACGCAGTATTTT.

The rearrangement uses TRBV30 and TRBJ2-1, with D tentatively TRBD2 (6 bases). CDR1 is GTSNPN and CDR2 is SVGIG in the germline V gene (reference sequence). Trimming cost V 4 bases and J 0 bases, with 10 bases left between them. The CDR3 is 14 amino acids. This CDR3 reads CAWNSGTSYNEQFF. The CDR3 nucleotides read TGTGCCTGGAATAGCGGTACCTCCTACAATGAGCAGTTCTTC.

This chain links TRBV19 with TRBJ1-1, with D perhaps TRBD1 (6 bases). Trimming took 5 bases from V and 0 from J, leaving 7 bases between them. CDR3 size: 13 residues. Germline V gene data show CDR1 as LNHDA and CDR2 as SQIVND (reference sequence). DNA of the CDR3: TGTGCCAGTAGTCAGGGGATGAACACTGAAGCTTTCTTT. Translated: CASSQGMNTEAFF.

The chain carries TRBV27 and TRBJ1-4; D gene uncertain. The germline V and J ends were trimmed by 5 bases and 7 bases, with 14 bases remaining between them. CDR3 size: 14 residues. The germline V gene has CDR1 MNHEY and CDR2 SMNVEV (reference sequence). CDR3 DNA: TGTGCCAGCAGTGGACTCCTAGAAATTGAAAAACTGTTTTTT. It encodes CASSGLLEIEKLFF. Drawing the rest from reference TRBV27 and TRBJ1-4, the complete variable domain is EAQVTQNPRYLITVTGKKLTVTCSQNMNHEYMSWYRQDPGLGLRQIYYSMNVEVTDKGDVPEGYKVSRKEKRNFPLILESPSPNQTSLYFCASSGLLEIEKLFFGSGTQLSVL.

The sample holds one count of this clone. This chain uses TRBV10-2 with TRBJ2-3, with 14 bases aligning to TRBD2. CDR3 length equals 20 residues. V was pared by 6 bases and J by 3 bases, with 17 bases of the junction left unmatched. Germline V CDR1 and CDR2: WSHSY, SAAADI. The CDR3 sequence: CASRRDSGTSGRDLTDTQYF. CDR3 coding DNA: TGCGCCAGCAGACGGGACAGCGGGACTAGCGGGAGAGATTTGACAGATACGCAGTATTTT.

In DNA form, the CDR3 reads TGTGCCTGGAGTGTACCCCCCTGGACAGGGACAGTCTATGGCTACACCTTC. Its translation: CAWSVPPWTGTVYGYTF. The chain carries TRBV30 and TRBJ1-2; 8 nucleotides align to TRBD1. This CDR3 comprises 17 residues. With V trimmed by 0 bases and J by 4 bases, 13 bases remained unmatched. CDR1 GTSNPN and CDR2 SVGIG come from the germline V gene (reference sequence).

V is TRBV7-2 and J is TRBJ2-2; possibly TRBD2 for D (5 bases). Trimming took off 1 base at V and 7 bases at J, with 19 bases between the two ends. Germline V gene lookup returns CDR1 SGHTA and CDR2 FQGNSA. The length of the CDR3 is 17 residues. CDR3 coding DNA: TGTGCCAGCAGCTTAGGGGGTCCAGACTCTAGCATCGGGGAGCTGTTTTTT. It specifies CASSLGGPDSSIGELFF.

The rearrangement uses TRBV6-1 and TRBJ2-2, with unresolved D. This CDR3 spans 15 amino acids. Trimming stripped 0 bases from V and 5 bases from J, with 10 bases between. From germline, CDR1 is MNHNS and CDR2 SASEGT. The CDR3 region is CASSEAQMLTGELFF. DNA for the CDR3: TGTGCCAGCAGTGAAGCCCAGATGTTGACCGGGGAGCTGTTTTTT.

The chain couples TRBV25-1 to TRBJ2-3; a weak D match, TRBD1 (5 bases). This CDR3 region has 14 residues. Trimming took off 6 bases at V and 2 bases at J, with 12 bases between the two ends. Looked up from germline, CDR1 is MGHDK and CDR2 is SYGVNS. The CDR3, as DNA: TGTGCCAGCAGACCCCAGGGTATCACAGATACGCAGTATTTT. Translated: CASRPQGITDTQYF.

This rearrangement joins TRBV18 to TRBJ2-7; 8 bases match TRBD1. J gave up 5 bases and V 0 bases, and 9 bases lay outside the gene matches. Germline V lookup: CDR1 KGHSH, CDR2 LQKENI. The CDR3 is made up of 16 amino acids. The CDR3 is CASSPPVRTGTHEQYF. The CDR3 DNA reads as TGTGCCAGCTCACCACCCGTCCGGACAGGGACCCACGAGCAGTACTTC.

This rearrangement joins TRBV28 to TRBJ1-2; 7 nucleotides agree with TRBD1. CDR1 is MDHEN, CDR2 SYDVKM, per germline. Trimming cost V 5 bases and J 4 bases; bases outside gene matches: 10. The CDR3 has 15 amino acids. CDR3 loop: CASSPDRESAYGYTF. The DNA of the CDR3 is TGTGCCAGCAGTCCCGACAGGGAATCCGCCTATGGCTACACCTTC.